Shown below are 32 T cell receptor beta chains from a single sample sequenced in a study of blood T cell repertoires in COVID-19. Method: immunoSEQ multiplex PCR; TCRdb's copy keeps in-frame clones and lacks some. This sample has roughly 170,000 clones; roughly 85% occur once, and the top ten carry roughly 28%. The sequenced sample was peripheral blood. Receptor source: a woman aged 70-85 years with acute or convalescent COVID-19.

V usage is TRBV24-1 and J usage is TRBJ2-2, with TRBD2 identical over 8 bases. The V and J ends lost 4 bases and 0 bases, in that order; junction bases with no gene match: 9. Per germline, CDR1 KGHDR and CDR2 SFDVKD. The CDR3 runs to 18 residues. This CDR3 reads CATSDRLASRANTGELFF. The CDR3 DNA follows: TGTGCCACCAGTGACCGACTAGCGTCTCGGGCGAACACCGGGGAGCTGTTTTTT.

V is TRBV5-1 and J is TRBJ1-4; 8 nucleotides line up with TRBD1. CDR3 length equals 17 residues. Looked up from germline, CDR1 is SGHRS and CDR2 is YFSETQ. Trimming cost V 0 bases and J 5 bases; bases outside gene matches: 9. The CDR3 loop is CASSLAYATGVNEKLFF. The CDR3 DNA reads TGCGCCAGCAGCTTGGCGTATGCGACAGGGGTGAATGAAAAACTGTTTTTT.

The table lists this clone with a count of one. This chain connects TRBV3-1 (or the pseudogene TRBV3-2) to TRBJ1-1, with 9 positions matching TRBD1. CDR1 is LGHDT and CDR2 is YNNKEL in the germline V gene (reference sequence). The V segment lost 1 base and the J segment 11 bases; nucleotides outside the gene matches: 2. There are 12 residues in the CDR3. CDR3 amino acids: CASSQGDRDAFF. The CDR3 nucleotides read TGTGCCAGCAGCCAAGGGGACAGGGATGCTTTCTTT.

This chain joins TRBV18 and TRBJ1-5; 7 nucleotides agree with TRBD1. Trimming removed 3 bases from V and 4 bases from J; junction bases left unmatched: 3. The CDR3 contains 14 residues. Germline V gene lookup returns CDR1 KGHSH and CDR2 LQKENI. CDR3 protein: CASSPNRGNQPQHF. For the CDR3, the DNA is TGTGCCAGCTCACCGAACAGGGGAAATCAGCCCCAGCATTTT.

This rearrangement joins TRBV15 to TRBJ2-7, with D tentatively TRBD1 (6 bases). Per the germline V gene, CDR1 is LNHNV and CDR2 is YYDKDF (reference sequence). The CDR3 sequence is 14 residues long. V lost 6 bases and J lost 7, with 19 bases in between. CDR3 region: CATRRLTARGEQYF. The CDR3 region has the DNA TGTGCCACCAGGCGACTTACAGCCAGGGGAGAGCAGTACTTC.

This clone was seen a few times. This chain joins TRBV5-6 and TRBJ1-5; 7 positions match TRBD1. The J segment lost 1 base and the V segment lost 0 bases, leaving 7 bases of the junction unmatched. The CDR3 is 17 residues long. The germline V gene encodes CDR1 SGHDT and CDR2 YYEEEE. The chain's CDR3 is CASSLASEGGSNQPQHF. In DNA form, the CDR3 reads TGTGCCAGCAGCTTGGCCTCGGAAGGGGGCAGCAATCAGCCCCAGCATTTT.

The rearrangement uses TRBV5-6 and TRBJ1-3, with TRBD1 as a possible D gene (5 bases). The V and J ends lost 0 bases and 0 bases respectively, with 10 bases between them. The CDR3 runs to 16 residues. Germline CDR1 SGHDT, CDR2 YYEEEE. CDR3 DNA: TGTGCCAGCAGCTTGGGTCCCAGGGTCTCTGGAAACACCATATATTTT. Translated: CASSLGPRVSGNTIYF.

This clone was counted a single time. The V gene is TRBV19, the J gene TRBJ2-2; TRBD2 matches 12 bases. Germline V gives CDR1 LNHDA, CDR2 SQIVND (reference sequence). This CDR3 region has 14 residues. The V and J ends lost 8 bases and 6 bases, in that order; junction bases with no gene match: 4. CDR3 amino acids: CASSSGRAPGELFF. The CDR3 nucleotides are TGTGCCAGTTCTAGCGGGAGGGCCCCCGGGGAGCTGTTTTTT.

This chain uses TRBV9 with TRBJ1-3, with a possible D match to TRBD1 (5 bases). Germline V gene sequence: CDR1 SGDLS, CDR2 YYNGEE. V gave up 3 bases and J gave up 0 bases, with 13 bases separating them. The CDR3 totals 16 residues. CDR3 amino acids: CASSAHPRVSGNTIYF. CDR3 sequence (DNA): TGTGCCAGCAGCGCCCACCCCAGGGTCTCTGGAAACACCATATATTTT.

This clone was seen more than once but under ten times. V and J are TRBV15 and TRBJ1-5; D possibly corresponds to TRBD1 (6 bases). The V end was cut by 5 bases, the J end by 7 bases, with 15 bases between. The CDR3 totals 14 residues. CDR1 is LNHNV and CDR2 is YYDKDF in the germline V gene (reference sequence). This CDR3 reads CATSGTGSRQPQHF. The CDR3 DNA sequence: TGTGCCACCAGCGGAACAGGGTCGCGGCAGCCCCAGCATTTT.

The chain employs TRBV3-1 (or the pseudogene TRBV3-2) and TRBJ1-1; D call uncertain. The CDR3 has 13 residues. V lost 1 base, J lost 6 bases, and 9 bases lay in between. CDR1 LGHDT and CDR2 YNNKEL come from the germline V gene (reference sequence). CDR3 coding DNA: TGTGCCAGCAGCCAAGGTGGAGTGGCTGAAGCTTTCTTT. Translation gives CASSQGGVAEAFF.

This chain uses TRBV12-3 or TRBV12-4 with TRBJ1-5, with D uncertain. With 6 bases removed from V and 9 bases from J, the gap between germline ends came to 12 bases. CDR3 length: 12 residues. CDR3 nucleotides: TGTGCCAGCAGCATCTATTTCGGGCCCCAGCATTTT. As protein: CASSIYFGPQHF.

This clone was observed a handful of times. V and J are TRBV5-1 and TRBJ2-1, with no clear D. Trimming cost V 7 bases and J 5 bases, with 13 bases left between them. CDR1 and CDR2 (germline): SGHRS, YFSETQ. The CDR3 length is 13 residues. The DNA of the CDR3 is TGCGCCAGCGGTTTACGGAGTGACAATGAGCAGTTCTTC. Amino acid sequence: CASGLRSDNEQFF.

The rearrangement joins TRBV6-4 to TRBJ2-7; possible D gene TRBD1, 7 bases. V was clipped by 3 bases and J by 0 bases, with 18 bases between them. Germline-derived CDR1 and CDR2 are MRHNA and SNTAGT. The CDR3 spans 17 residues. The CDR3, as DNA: TGTGCCAGCAGTGAAAGGCGGGACAGAACGAGCTCCTACGAGCAGTACTTC. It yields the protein CASSERRDRTSSYEQYF.

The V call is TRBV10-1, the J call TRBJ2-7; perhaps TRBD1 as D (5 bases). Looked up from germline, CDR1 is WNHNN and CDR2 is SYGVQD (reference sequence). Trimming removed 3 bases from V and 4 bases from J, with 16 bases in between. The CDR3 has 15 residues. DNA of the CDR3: TGCGCCAGCAGTGATATCGACAGTCCGAAGTACGAGCAGTACTTC. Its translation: CASSDIDSPKYEQYF.

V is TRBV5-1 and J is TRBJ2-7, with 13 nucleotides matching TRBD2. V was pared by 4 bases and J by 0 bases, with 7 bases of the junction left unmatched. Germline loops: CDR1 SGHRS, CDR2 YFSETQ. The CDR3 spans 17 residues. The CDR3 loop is CASSEGGLAGPSYEQYF. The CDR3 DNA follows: TGCGCCAGCAGCGAGGGGGGACTAGCGGGACCCTCCTACGAGCAGTACTTC.

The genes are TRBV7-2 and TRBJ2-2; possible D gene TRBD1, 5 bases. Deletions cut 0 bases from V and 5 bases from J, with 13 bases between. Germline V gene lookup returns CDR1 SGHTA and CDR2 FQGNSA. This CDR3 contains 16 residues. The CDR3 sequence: CASSLAGAGLTGELFF. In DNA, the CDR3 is TGTGCCAGCAGCTTAGCAGGGGCTGGCCTTACCGGGGAGCTGTTTTTT.

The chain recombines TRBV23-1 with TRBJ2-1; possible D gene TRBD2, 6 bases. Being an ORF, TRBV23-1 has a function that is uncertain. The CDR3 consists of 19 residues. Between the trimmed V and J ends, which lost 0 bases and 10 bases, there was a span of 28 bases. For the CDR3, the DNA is TGCGCCAGCAGTCAATCGAACGGGAAGACTAGAGTTTGGTCCTGCGAGCAGTTCTTC. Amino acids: CASSQSNGKTRVWSCEQFF.

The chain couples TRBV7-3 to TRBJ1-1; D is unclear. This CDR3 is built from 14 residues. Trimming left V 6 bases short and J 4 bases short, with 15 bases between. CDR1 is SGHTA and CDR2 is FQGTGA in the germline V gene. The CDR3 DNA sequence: TGTGCCAGCAGTTTAGGGTACGGAGGCACTGAAGCTTTCTTT. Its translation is CASSLGYGGTEAFF.

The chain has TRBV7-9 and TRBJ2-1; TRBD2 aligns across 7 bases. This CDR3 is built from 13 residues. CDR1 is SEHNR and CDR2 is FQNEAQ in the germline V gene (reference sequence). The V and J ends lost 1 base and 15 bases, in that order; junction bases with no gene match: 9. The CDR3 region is CASSLERWDYTFF. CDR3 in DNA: TGTGCCAGCAGCTTAGAAAGGTGGGACTATACGTTCTTC.

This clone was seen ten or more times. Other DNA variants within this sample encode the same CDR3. The CDR3 sequence is CASSQGTGPRNEQFF. The DNA of the CDR3 is TGTGCCAGCAGCCAAGGGACAGGGCCTCGCAATGAGCAGTTCTTC. The chain is built from TRBV3-1 (or the pseudogene TRBV3-2) and TRBJ2-1, with 8 bases that match TRBD1. Per germline, CDR1 LGHDT and CDR2 YNNKEL (reference sequence). Trimming at V came to 1 base and at J to 6 bases, leaving 5 bases not matched to a gene. CDR3 size: 15 residues.

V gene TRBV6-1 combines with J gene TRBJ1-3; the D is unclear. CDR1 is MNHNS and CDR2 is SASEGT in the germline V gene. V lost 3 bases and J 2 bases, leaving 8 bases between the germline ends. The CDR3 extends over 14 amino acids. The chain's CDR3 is CASSDRSAGNTIYF. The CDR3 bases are TGTGCCAGCAGTGATCGGAGTGCTGGAAACACCATATATTTT.

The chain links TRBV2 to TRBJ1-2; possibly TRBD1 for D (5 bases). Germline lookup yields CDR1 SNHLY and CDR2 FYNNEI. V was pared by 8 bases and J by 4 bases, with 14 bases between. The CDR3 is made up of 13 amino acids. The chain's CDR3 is CASLDTDFYGYTF. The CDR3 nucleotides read TGTGCCAGCCTGGACACTGACTTCTATGGCTACACCTTC.

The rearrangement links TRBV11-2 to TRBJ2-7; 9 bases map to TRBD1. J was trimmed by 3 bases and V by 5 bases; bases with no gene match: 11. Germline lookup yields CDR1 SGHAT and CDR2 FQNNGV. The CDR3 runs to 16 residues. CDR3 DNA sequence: TGTGCCAGCAGCCCCCTAGCGCGACAGGGGGACTACGAGCAGTACTTC. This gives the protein CASSPLARQGDYEQYF.

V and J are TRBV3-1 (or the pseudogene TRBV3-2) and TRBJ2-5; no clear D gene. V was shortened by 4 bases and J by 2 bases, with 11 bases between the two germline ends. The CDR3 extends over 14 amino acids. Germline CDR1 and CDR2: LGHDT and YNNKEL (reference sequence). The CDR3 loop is CASSPTTVQETQYF. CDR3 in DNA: TGTGCCAGCAGCCCAACCACAGTGCAAGAGACCCAGTACTTC.

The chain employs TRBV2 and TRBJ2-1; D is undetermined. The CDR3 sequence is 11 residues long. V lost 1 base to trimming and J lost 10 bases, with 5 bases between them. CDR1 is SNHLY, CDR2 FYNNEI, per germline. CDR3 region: CASSEGGEQFF. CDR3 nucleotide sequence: TGTGCCAGCAGTGAAGGTGGCGAGCAGTTCTTC. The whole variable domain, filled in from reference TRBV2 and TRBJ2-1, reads EPEVTQTPSHQVTQMGQEVILRCVPISNHLYFYWYRQILGQKVEFLVSFYNNEISEKSEIFDDQFSVERPDGSNFTLKIRSTKLEDSAMYFCASSEGGEQFFGPGTRLTVL.

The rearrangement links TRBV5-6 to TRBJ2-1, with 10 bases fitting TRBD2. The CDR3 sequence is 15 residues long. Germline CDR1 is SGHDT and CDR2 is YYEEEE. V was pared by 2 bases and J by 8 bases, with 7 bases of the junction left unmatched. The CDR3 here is CASSFGAGGLDEQFF. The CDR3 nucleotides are TGTGCCAGCAGCTTTGGAGCGGGAGGGCTGGATGAGCAGTTCTTC. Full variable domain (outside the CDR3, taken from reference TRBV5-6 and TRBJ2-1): DAGVTQSPTHLIKTRGQQVTLRCSPKSGHDTVSWYQQALGQGPQFIFQYYEEEERQRGNFPDRFSGHQFPNYSSELNVNALLLGDSALYLCASSFGAGGLDEQFFGPGTRLTVL.

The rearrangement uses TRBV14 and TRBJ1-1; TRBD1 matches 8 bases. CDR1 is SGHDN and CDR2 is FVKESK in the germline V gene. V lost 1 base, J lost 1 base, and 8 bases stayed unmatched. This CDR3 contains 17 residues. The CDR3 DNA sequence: TGTGCCAGCAGCCAAGGCGCGCAAGACAGGGGGAACACTGAAGCTTTCTTT. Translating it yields CASSQGAQDRGNTEAFF.

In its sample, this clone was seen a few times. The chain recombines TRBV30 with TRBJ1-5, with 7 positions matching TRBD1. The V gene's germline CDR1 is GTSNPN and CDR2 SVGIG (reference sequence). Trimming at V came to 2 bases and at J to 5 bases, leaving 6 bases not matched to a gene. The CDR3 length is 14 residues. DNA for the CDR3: TGTGCCTGGAGTACCGACAGGGTTTATCAGCCCCAGCATTTT. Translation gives CAWSTDRVYQPQHF.

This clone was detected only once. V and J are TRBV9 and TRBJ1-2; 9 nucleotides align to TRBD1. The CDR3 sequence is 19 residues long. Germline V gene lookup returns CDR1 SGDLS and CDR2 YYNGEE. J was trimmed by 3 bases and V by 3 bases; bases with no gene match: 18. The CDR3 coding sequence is TGTGCCAGCAGCGGAATACCCGGACAGGGGAAAAAGGAAGACTATGGCTACACCTTC. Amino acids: CASSGIPGQGKKEDYGYTF.

The CDR3 DNA is TGTGCCAGTAGTAAGCGGGACTCCCAAGAGACCCAGTACTTC. Translating gives CASSKRDSQETQYF. The chain couples TRBV19 to TRBJ2-5; 7 positions agree with TRBD2. CDR3 length: 14 residues. V lost 4 bases and J lost 1; bases outside the gene matches: 3. Germline V lookup: CDR1 LNHDA, CDR2 SQIVND (reference sequence).

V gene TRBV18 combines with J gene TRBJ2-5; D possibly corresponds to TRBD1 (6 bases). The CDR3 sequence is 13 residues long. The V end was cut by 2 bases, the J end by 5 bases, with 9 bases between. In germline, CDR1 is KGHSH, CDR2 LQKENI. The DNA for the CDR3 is TGTGCCAGCTCACCAGAGCAGGGGGAGACCCAGTACTTC. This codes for CASSPEQGETQYF.